One and the same sample provided the 25 T cell receptor beta chains below, sequenced in a study of blood T cell repertoires in COVID-19. Some clones are missing from TCRdb's copy, which holds only in-frame ones; the method was immunoSEQ multiplex PCR. The sample lists roughly 330,000 clones, 70% to 90% seen once, with roughly 5% in the top ten. Sequencing input: PBMCs or T cells enriched from blood (not recorded which). The receptor set was obtained from a woman aged 25-40 years who had recovered from COVID-19.

The V and J genes are TRBV7-2 and TRBJ1-4; 7 positions agree with TRBD1. V gave up 1 base and J gave up 4 bases; unmatched junction bases: 3. Germline CDR1 SGHTA, CDR2 FQGNSA. The CDR3 loop spans 15 amino acids. The CDR3 DNA follows: TGTGCCAGCAGCTTAGTGCAGGGGGGTAATGAAAAACTGTTTTTT. Amino acids: CASSLVQGGNEKLFF.

This sequence joins TRBV19 and TRBJ2-5, with 10 positions matching TRBD2. The CDR3 loop spans 14 amino acids. Looked up from germline, CDR1 is LNHDA and CDR2 is SQIVND (reference sequence). Trimming at V came to 9 bases and at J to 3 bases, leaving 7 bases not matched to a gene. The CDR3 sequence is CASRSGGAEETQYF. As DNA, the CDR3 is TGTGCCAGCAGGAGCGGGGGGGCGGAAGAGACCCAGTACTTC.

V and J are TRBV5-1 and TRBJ2-3; possible D gene TRBD2, 5 bases. CDR1 is SGHRS, CDR2 YFSETQ, per germline. The V end was cut by 0 bases, the J end by 0 bases, with 8 bases between. This CDR3 is built from 15 residues. The CDR3 sequence is CASSLAEGSTDTQYF. The DNA for the CDR3 is TGCGCCAGCAGCTTGGCTGAGGGCAGCACAGATACGCAGTATTTT.

The chain links TRBV5-4 to TRBJ1-1, with 7 bases matching TRBD1. The V and J ends lost 3 bases and 1 base, in that order; junction bases with no gene match: 6. The CDR3 has 15 residues. Germline CDR1 and CDR2: SGHNT and YYREEE (reference sequence). DNA of the CDR3: TGTGCCAGCAGCTCCCCGGGACAGAGGAACACTGAAGCTTTCTTT. The encoded protein is CASSSPGQRNTEAFF.

As regards this clone: At the DNA level, this CDR3 is encoded by other sequences in the same sample as well. V gene TRBV19 combines with J gene TRBJ1-1; D not resolved. Per the germline V gene, CDR1 is LNHDA and CDR2 is SQIVND (reference sequence). Trimming removed 5 bases at V and 2 bases at J, with 9 bases between. The CDR3 is 13 amino acids. The CDR3 DNA reads as TGTGCCAGTAGTTCGCAGGTCAACACTGAAGCTTTCTTT. This encodes CASSSQVNTEAFF.

The rearrangement joins TRBV6-5 to TRBJ1-5; D is perhaps TRBD1 (6 bases). The CDR3 has 13 residues. CDR1 and CDR2 from the germline V gene are MNHEY and SVGAGI. Trimming stripped 6 bases from V and 9 bases from J, with 15 bases between. Written as DNA, the CDR3 is TGTGCCAGCAGGGACAGTAACGATCGGCCCCAGCATTTT. Its protein product is CASRDSNDRPQHF.

The chain combines TRBV10-3 with TRBJ1-1, with TRBD1 as a possible D gene (5 bases). The germline gives CDR1 ENHRY, CDR2 SYGVKD. V was clipped by 10 bases and J by 1 base, with 13 bases between them. The CDR3 runs 13 residues. This CDR3 is CATKAGSNTEAFF. The CDR3 DNA is TGTGCCACCAAGGCAGGGTCGAACACTGAAGCTTTCTTT.

The chain links TRBV4-2 to TRBJ2-2, with a tentative D call TRBD2 (6 bases). V shed 0 bases and J shed 6 bases, with 11 bases lying between them. The CDR3 runs 15 residues. Germline lookup yields CDR1 LGHNA and CDR2 YNFKEQ. CDR3 nucleotide sequence: TGTGCCAGCAGCCAAGACCAGGGCGGGGCCGGGGAGCTGTTTTTT. Its protein is CASSQDQGGAGELFF.

This clone was seen a single time. The chain carries TRBV28 and TRBJ1-5; D ambiguous. This CDR3 has 13 residues. The V end was cut by 5 bases, the J end by 7 bases, with 12 bases between. From germline, CDR1 is MDHEN and CDR2 SYDVKM. The CDR3 reads CASSPPIGQPQHF. CDR3 DNA sequence: TGTGCCAGCAGTCCCCCAATCGGGCAGCCCCAGCATTTT. The full variable domain, completed using reference TRBV28 and TRBJ1-5, is DVKVTQSSRYLVKRTGEKVFLECVQDMDHENMFWYRQDPGLGLRLIYFSYDVKMKEKGDIPEGYSVSREKKERFSLILESASTNQTSMYLCASSPPIGQPQHFGDGTRLSIL.

DNA for the CDR3: TGTGCCAGCAGTTCTCCAGGGACCGGGGAGCTGTTTTTT. Amino acid sequence: CASSSPGTGELFF. This chain links TRBV28 with TRBJ2-2; a weak D match, TRBD1 (5 bases). Trimming shortened V by 4 bases and J by 5 bases, and 8 bases separated the two germline ends. Germline lookup yields CDR1 MDHEN and CDR2 SYDVKM. The CDR3 has 13 amino acids.

V gene TRBV27 combines with J gene TRBJ2-3; perhaps TRBD2 as D (5 bases). Between the trimmed V and J ends, which lost 2 bases and 7 bases, there was a span of 16 bases. This CDR3 contains 15 residues. Germline-derived CDR1 and CDR2 are MNHEY and SMNVEV (reference sequence). The DNA of the CDR3 is TGTGCCAGCAGTTTAAAGGCCTCCTCCGGGAATACGCAGTATTTT. This encodes CASSLKASSGNTQYF.

V is TRBV13 and J is TRBJ2-1; maybe TRBD1 (6 bases). The CDR3 is 12 amino acids. Per germline, CDR1 PRHDT and CDR2 FYEKMQ (reference sequence). Trimming shortened V by 5 bases and J by 6 bases, and 8 bases separated the two germline ends. CDR3: CASSRTANEQFF. Written as DNA, the CDR3 is TGTGCCAGCAGCCGGACAGCCAATGAGCAGTTCTTC.

This rearrangement joins TRBV2 to TRBJ1-2; D unclear. Germline V gives CDR1 SNHLY, CDR2 FYNNEI. The CDR3 sequence is 15 residues long. Trimming pared 2 bases from V and 4 bases from J, leaving 14 bases between. CDR3 region: CASSELIGGSYGYTF. The CDR3 bases are TGTGCCAGCAGTGAATTGATTGGCGGATCCTATGGCTACACCTTC.

Notes on this clone: Sequence at one end of the junction differs from germline and may be a read error. The chain recombines TRBV7-7 with TRBJ2-1; 11 bases match TRBD2. Germline CDR1 SSHAT, CDR2 FNYEAQ (reference sequence). This CDR3 contains 15 residues. The CDR3 spells CASSASGGPYNEQFF. The CDR3 coding sequence is TGTGCTAGCAGCGCTAGCGGGGGGCCTTACAATGAGCAGTTCTTC.

CDR3 nucleotides: TGCGCCAGCAGCCCTAGGTTACAAACTAATGAAAAACTGTTTTTT. This translates into CASSPRLQTNEKLFF. V is TRBV5-1 and J is TRBJ1-4; D gene unclear. Looked up from germline, CDR1 is SGHRS and CDR2 is YFSETQ. CDR3 size: 15 residues. V gave up 4 bases and J gave up 1 base, with 11 bases separating them.

The chain is built from TRBV9 and TRBJ1-3; weak D call: TRBD1 (5 bases). This CDR3 has 14 residues. CDR1 and CDR2 from the germline V gene are SGDLS and YYNGEE. V lost 0 bases and J 8 bases, leaving 12 bases between the germline ends. CDR3 protein: CASSVVDGGDTIYF. The CDR3 bases are TGTGCCAGCAGCGTAGTAGACGGAGGGGACACCATATATTTT.

V usage is TRBV7-9 and J usage is TRBJ2-2; maybe TRBD2 (5 bases). Trimming left V 6 bases short and J 5 bases short, with 13 bases between. The CDR3 length is 14 residues. CDR1 is SEHNR, CDR2 FQNEAQ, per germline (reference sequence). The CDR3 protein is CASRAGEWTGELFF. In DNA form, the CDR3 reads TGTGCCAGCAGGGCTGGGGAGTGGACCGGGGAGCTGTTTTTT.

The chain uses TRBV5-5 and TRBJ1-5; D not certain. Germline assignment: CDR1 SGHKS and CDR2 YYEKEE (reference sequence). V was trimmed by 4 bases and J by 4 bases, leaving 9 bases between them. This CDR3 is 13 amino acids long. The CDR3 DNA reads TGTGCCAGCAGCCTTTCGGGGAATCAGCCCCAGCATTTT. Its protein is CASSLSGNQPQHF. Using reference TRBV5-5 and TRBJ1-5 for the parts outside the CDR3, the full variable domain is DAGVTQSPTHLIKTRGQQVTLRCSPISGHKSVSWYQQVLGQGPQFIFQYYEKEERGRGNFPDRFSARQFPNYSSELNVNALLLGDSALYLCASSLSGNQPQHFGDGTRLSIL.

The rearrangement links TRBV6-1 to TRBJ2-1; 9 bases match TRBD2. CDR3 length equals 15 residues. The junction had 5 bases not matched to a gene; V was cut back by 0 bases and J by 8 bases. Germline V gene sequence: CDR1 MNHNS, CDR2 SASEGT. The CDR3 region is CASSEAGGGAHEQFF. The CDR3 nucleotides are TGTGCCAGCAGTGAAGCGGGCGGGGGGGCCCATGAGCAGTTCTTC.

DNA of the CDR3: TGTGCCAGCAGCGTGGACAGGGGGTATAGCAATCAGCCCCAGCATTTT. Protein sequence: CASSVDRGYSNQPQHF. This chain uses TRBV5-6 with TRBJ1-5, with 10 positions matching TRBD1. This CDR3 spans 16 amino acids. V trimming: 4 bases; J trimming: 0 bases; junction bases outside the gene matches: 4. CDR1 and CDR2 (germline): SGHDT, YYEEEE.

The V call is TRBV6-5, the J call TRBJ1-2; 9 bases fit TRBD1. Germline assignment: CDR1 MNHEY and CDR2 SVGAGI. V dropped 0 bases and J dropped 7; count of bases not matched to a gene: 6. The CDR3 has 15 residues. CDR3 sequence: CASSYSAGTGSGYTF. CDR3 nucleotides: TGTGCCAGCAGTTACTCGGCGGGGACAGGGAGTGGCTACACCTTC.

This chain connects TRBV18 to TRBJ2-1, with 8 bases aligning to TRBD1. The germline gives CDR1 KGHSH, CDR2 LQKENI. V was clipped by 0 bases and J by 6 bases; unmatched bases: 1. The CDR3 runs 14 residues. CDR3 DNA: TGTGCCAGCTCACCACCAGACAGGGGCAATGAGCAGTTCTTC. It is translated as CASSPPDRGNEQFF.

This clone was found a few times. The same CDR3 also results from other DNA sequences found in this sample. The chain has TRBV19 and TRBJ1-2; 9 positions agree with TRBD1. CDR1 is LNHDA, CDR2 SQIVND, per germline (reference sequence). The CDR3 loop spans 13 amino acids. Unmatched junction bases numbered 1, after V lost 3 bases and J lost 5 bases. CDR3 loop: CASSMGQGYGYTF. Written as DNA, the CDR3 is TGTGCCAGTAGTATGGGACAGGGATATGGCTACACCTTC. The variable domain in full, completed from reference TRBV19 and TRBJ1-2, reads DGGITQSPKYLFRKEGQNVTLSCEQNLNHDAMYWYRQDPGQGLRLIYYSQIVNDFQKGDIAEGYSVSREKKESFPLTVTSAQKNPTAFYLCASSMGQGYGYTFGSGTRLTVV.

The J gene is TRBJ2-5, the V gene TRBV5-1; 7 nucleotides line up with TRBD1. Germline CDR1 and CDR2: SGHRS and YFSETQ. The CDR3 sequence is 15 residues long. V lost 3 bases, J lost 2 bases, and 7 bases stayed unmatched. CDR3 DNA: TGCGCCAGCAGCTGGGCGACGGGACAGCAAGAGACCCAGTACTTC. Translated, it gives CASSWATGQQETQYF.

This chain joins TRBV11-3 and TRBJ1-1, with 7 bases identical to TRBD1. The CDR3 has 13 amino acids. Trimming cost V 4 bases and J 6 bases; bases outside gene matches: 5. CDR1 SGHNT and CDR2 YENEEA come from the germline V gene. CDR3 in DNA: TGTGCCAGCAGCTCCTACGACAGGGCTGAAGCTTTCTTT. Its translation: CASSSYDRAEAFF.